This section outlines one TCR beta chain sequence together with its context. Its antigen is not identified. The PCR was carried out with 60 Vbeta primers and 13 Jbeta primers. TCRdb's copy holds only in-frame clones and misses some; the assay was immunoSEQ multiplex PCR. The top ten hold 4.5% to 5% of the sample, which has about 100,000 clones, more than 65% seen once. This entry comes from a study of cytomegalovirus exposure and HLA in healthy donors. In the study overall: Among roughly 180 million T cells, an earlier analysis found 90 million to 130 million unique TCR beta sequences. General study results and limits: For cytomegalovirus status, the classifier reportedly gave diagnoses with high specificity and sensitivity. Immune exposure data for these donors was limited to CMV serostatus.

The sequence came from a woman in her late teens or twenties in good health and CMV-seropositive. Sequenced sample: PBMCs.

The CDR3 DNA sequence: TGTGCCAGCAGCCGACAGGCTGGGGCCAACGTCCTGACTTTC. Encoded protein: CASSRQAGANVLTF. The gene calls are TRBV7-3 and TRBJ2-6, with D perhaps TRBD1 (6 bases). V was pared by 5 bases and J by 2 bases, with 7 bases between. The CDR3 contains 14 residues. CDR1 and CDR2 (germline): SGHTA, FQGTGA.